This T cell receptor (beta chain) was sequenced in a study of shared clonotypes between healthy human individuals. Comment on this clone: Antigen specificity is unknown.

The study's findings and limits: The study found lower generation probabilities in non-shared clonotypes than in those shared by all four donors. The study sampled only blood, and tissue repertoires likely differ. Across a handful of donors, naive CD4 shared 4.5% to 6%, naive CD8 under 4%, memory CD4 over 2%, memory CD8 roughly 0.37%.

The CDR3 is 15 amino acids. V was shortened by 0 bases and J by 2 bases, with 9 bases between the two germline ends. The germline gives CDR1 SGHVS, CDR2 FNYEAQ. This table comes from immunoSEQ multiplex PCR, and its TCRdb copy is limited to in-frame clones, with some not included. The sample consists of approximately 1.4 million clones, 98% of them appearing once. The sample was naive CD4+ T cells sorted from blood. Subset here: CD45RA+ positively selected. This chain connects TRBV7-6 to TRBJ2-3; D not resolved. This receptor was taken from a man younger than 40 in good health. The CDR3, as DNA: TGTGCCAGCAGCTTAGCGGCCTCGTACACAGATACGCAGTATTTT. It codes for CASSLAASYTDTQYF. The whole variable domain, remainder taken from reference TRBV7-6 and TRBJ2-3, is GAGVSQSPRYKVTKRGQDVALRCDPISGHVSLYWYRQALGQGPEFLTYFNYEAQQDKSGLPNDRFSAERPEGSISTLTIQRTEQRDSAMYRCASSLAASYTDTQYFGPGTRLTVL.